Following are 15 T cell receptor beta chains from one sample sequenced in a study of shared T cell receptors in the human thymus. Generated by immunoSEQ multiplex PCR, the TCRdb table keeps only in-frame clones and is missing some. Among hundreds of thousands of clones listed, around 87% were seen once. This same sample was also part of a study on human thymus T cells.

Sequenced input: thymocytes. The source of these receptors is a boy in the first two years of life with a congenital heart defect.

The rearrangement joins TRBV5-6 to TRBJ2-7; D not resolved. The CDR3 covers 13 residues. Trimming removed 1 base at V and 4 bases at J, with 9 bases between. Germline CDR1 SGHDT, CDR2 YYEEEE. The CDR3 spells CASSLSGDYEQYF. The CDR3 DNA is TGTGCCAGCAGCTTGTCAGGTGATTACGAGCAGTACTTC.

This chain uses TRBV12-5 with TRBJ1-2, with D uncertain. Trimming pared 7 bases from V and 4 bases from J, leaving 19 bases between. From germline, CDR1 is LGHNT and CDR2 FRNRAP. CDR3 length: 15 residues. The CDR3 DNA follows: TGTGCTAGTGCCCCTAGTCCCACCGCGGGCTATGGCTACACCTTC. It translates to CASAPSPTAGYGYTF. The whole variable domain, filled in from reference TRBV12-5 and TRBJ1-2, reads DARVTQTPRHKVTEMGQEVTMRCQPILGHNTVFWYRQTMMQGLELLAYFRNRAPLDDSGMPKDRFSAEMPDATLATLKIQPSEPRDSAVYFCASAPSPTAGYGYTFGSGTRLTVV.

The chain is built from TRBV10-2 and TRBJ1-4, with D possibly TRBD1 on 5 matching bases. Trimming left V 2 bases short and J 6 bases short, with 10 bases between. This CDR3 contains 14 residues. Per the germline V gene, CDR1 is WSHSY and CDR2 is SAAADI. CDR3 sequence: CASSEGGGYEKLFF. The CDR3 bases are TGCGCCAGCAGTGAGGGGGGAGGGTATGAAAAACTGTTTTTT.

The chain joins TRBV6-5 to TRBJ2-1; 12 nucleotides align to TRBD2. V shed 8 bases, J shed 6 bases, and the junction held 8 bases outside the gene matches. This CDR3 has 15 residues. Germline CDR1 is MNHEY and CDR2 is SVGAGI. CDR3 DNA: TGTGCCAGCGGCAAACTAGCGGGAGGAACCAATGAGCAGTTCTTC. The encoded protein is CASGKLAGGTNEQFF.

This chain uses TRBV7-9 with TRBJ2-1; 8 bases agree with TRBD1. CDR1 SEHNR and CDR2 FQNEAQ come from the germline V gene (reference sequence). Trimming cost V 5 bases and J 1 base; bases outside gene matches: 13. The CDR3 has 18 residues. The CDR3 DNA sequence: TGTGCCAGCAGCATATCAAAGCAGGGGGCCCGTTCCTACAATGAGCAGTTCTTC. Translating it yields CASSISKQGARSYNEQFF.

The rearrangement uses TRBV6-6 and TRBJ2-7; 7 bases match TRBD2. The CDR3 has 15 amino acids. Trimming cost V 4 bases and J 4 bases; bases outside gene matches: 10. Germline assignment: CDR1 MNHNY and CDR2 SVGAGI (reference sequence). The CDR3 DNA reads TGTGCCAGCAGTTGGTCAATAGCGGGCGTATACGAGCAGTACTTC. It specifies CASSWSIAGVYEQYF.

The chain has TRBV28 and TRBJ1-2; maybe TRBD1 (6 bases). Germline values: CDR1 MDHEN, CDR2 SYDVKM. V was shortened by 6 bases and J by 4 bases, with 21 bases between the two germline ends. The CDR3 has 16 amino acids. The CDR3 DNA sequence: TGTGCCAGCAGCCCGAGTCGGGGGGCGAGGAGCTATGGCTACACCTTC. It is translated as CASSPSRGARSYGYTF.

The chain employs TRBV10-1 and TRBJ1-5, with D tentatively TRBD1 (5 bases). This CDR3 comprises 17 residues. Trimming cost V 1 base and J 6 bases, with 19 bases left between them. CDR1 WNHNN and CDR2 SYGVQD come from the germline V gene (reference sequence). The CDR3 nucleotides read TGCGCCAGCAGTGAGTGTGTTTCCCCCAGGGATGGTCAGCCCCAGCATTTT. Its protein is CASSECVSPRDGQPQHF.

The chain links TRBV5-1 to TRBJ2-7, with 8 bases identical to TRBD1. V lost 3 bases and J lost 4; bases outside the gene matches: 6. The CDR3 runs 14 residues. In germline, CDR1 is SGHRS, CDR2 YFSETQ. CDR3 DNA sequence: TGCGCCAGCAGCTCAGGACAGGGAGGATACGAGCAGTACTTC. Amino acid sequence: CASSSGQGGYEQYF.

The chain combines TRBV29-1 with TRBJ2-3; maybe TRBD2 (5 bases). With 3 bases removed from V and 1 base from J, the gap between germline ends came to 26 bases. This CDR3 has 19 residues. Germline CDR1 SQVTM, CDR2 ANQGSEA. The CDR3 here is CSVEPPPTPGSPGTDTQYF. CDR3 sequence (DNA): TGCAGCGTTGAGCCCCCCCCCACCCCGGGGTCCCCTGGCACAGATACGCAGTATTTT.

The chain combines TRBV14 with TRBJ1-2; no definite D call. The germline V gene has CDR1 SGHDN and CDR2 FVKESK. The CDR3 spans 13 residues. The V and J ends lost 0 bases and 8 bases respectively, with 10 bases between them. The CDR3 sequence is CASSQEKGSGYTF. CDR3 bases: TGTGCCAGCAGCCAAGAAAAAGGGAGCGGCTACACCTTC. Full variable domain (rest looked up from reference TRBV14 and TRBJ1-2): EAGVTQFPSHSVIEKGQTVTLRCDPISGHDNLYWYRRVMGKEIKFLLHFVKESKQDESGMPNNRFLAERTGGTYSTLKVQPAELEDSGVYFCASSQEKGSGYTFGSGTRLTVV.

V gene TRBV19 combines with J gene TRBJ2-1; 11 nucleotides line up with TRBD2. Germline loops: CDR1 LNHDA, CDR2 SQIVND (reference sequence). Losses at the gene ends were 6 bases for V and 5 bases for J; bases not matched to a gene: 6. The CDR3 covers 15 residues. CDR3 sequence (DNA): TGTGCCAGTAGGAATATGACTAGCGGGGACAATGAGCAGTTCTTC. Its protein is CASRNMTSGDNEQFF.

The rearrangement uses TRBV28 and TRBJ1-5; a possible D gene is TRBD1 (6 bases). The CDR3 runs to 19 residues. CDR1 is MDHEN and CDR2 is SYDVKM in the germline V gene. With 3 bases removed from V and 2 bases from J, the gap between germline ends came to 23 bases. CDR3 region: CASSFGQSLWARGNQPQHF. The CDR3 DNA is TGTGCCAGCAGTTTCGGACAGTCCCTCTGGGCGCGCGGCAATCAGCCCCAGCATTTT.

The chain is built from TRBV5-5 and TRBJ2-5, with D tentatively TRBD1 (6 bases). Germline V CDR1 and CDR2: SGHKS, YYEKEE (reference sequence). The V and J ends lost 2 bases and 4 bases respectively, with 15 bases between them. The CDR3 loop spans 15 amino acids. CDR3 nucleotides: TGTGCCAGCAGCTTATTAGTGGGGGCCGGAGAGACCCAGTACTTC. This codes for CASSLLVGAGETQYF.

In this sample, this clone turned up a few times. The chain carries TRBV19 and TRBJ2-2; possible D gene TRBD2, 5 bases. From germline, CDR1 is LNHDA and CDR2 SQIVND (reference sequence). The CDR3 loop spans 16 amino acids. Trimming removed 0 bases from V and 5 bases from J, with 13 bases in between. CDR3 sequence reads: CASSIEVDSGTGELFF. The CDR3 DNA follows: TGTGCCAGTAGTATAGAGGTCGACTCGGGAACCGGGGAGCTGTTTTTT.